Following are 7 T cell receptor beta chains from one sample sequenced in a study of radiotherapy plus CTLA-4 blockade in lung cancer. Produced via immunoSEQ multiplex PCR; TCRdb's table is partial and in-frame only. The sample lists approximately 37,000 clones, more than 65% occurring once. Sequencing used peripheral blood, obtained from a patient treated with radiotherapy plus ipilimumab. The receptor source for this set is a human donor with non-small cell lung cancer who had stable disease on radiotherapy plus ipilimumab.

The chain joins TRBV30 to TRBJ1-5; D ambiguous. V gave up 0 bases and J gave up 2 bases, with 11 bases separating them. This CDR3 comprises 15 residues. Germline lookup yields CDR1 GTSNPN and CDR2 SVGIG (reference sequence). The CDR3 coding sequence is TGTGCCTGGAGTGTATCTGCGGGTGGCAATCAGCCCCAGCATTTT. Amino acid sequence: CAWSVSAGGNQPQHF.

The gene calls are TRBV6-6 and TRBJ1-2; 9 bases agree with TRBD1. Germline V gives CDR1 MNHNY, CDR2 SVGAGI (reference sequence). The CDR3 spans 14 residues. V shed 2 bases, J shed 6 bases, and the junction held 4 bases outside the gene matches. The CDR3 sequence is CASSYSGTGNGYTF. CDR3 DNA sequence: TGTGCCAGCAGTTACAGCGGGACAGGGAATGGCTACACCTTC.

This clone was seen only a few times. This sequence joins TRBV29-1 and TRBJ2-3, with D hard to call. V was shortened by 4 bases and J by 4 bases, with 12 bases between the two germline ends. The V gene's germline CDR1 is SQVTM and CDR2 ANQGSEA. The CDR3 is 13 amino acids. The CDR3 DNA reads as TGCAGCGTTGGTCGGTATAACGCAGATACGCAGTATTTT. Translating gives CSVGRYNADTQYF.

This clone appeared a few times. J is TRBJ2-1 and V is TRBV14, with 10 bases fitting TRBD1. The V segment lost 0 bases and the J segment 8 bases; nucleotides outside the gene matches: 13. Per the germline V gene, CDR1 is SGHDN and CDR2 is FVKESK. There are 18 residues in the CDR3. The CDR3 protein is CASSQDRGDRGRIDEQFF. The DNA for the CDR3 is TGTGCCAGCAGCCAAGATCGCGGCGACAGGGGGCGCATTGATGAGCAGTTCTTC.

CDR3 nucleotide sequence: TGTGCCAGCTCTGCAGCTAACTATGGCTACACCTTC. Protein sequence: CASSAANYGYTF. The chain links TRBV2 to TRBJ1-2; the D is unclear. The CDR3 spans 12 residues. The ends were cut back, 8 bases at V and 0 bases at J, with 7 bases in the middle. Germline-derived CDR1 and CDR2 are SNHLY and FYNNEI.

This clone has more than one count but fewer than ten. This sequence joins TRBV6-1 and TRBJ1-1; 7 nucleotides agree with TRBD1. J lost 6 bases, V lost 8 bases, and 12 bases had no gene match. Germline V lookup: CDR1 MNHNS, CDR2 SASEGT. The CDR3 contains 14 residues. The CDR3 loop is CASLIRQGGSEAFF. Here the CDR3 DNA reads TGTGCCAGCCTAATTAGACAGGGCGGATCTGAAGCTTTCTTT.

J is TRBJ1-2 and V is TRBV5-4; tentatively, D is TRBD1 (5 bases). With 0 bases removed from V and 7 bases from J, the gap between germline ends came to 13 bases. The germline gives CDR1 SGHNT, CDR2 YYREEE (reference sequence). This CDR3 is built from 14 residues. The CDR3 is CASSLDSGRVGYTF. The CDR3 nucleotides read TGTGCCAGCAGCTTGGACTCCGGCAGGGTTGGCTACACCTTC.